These 6 T cell receptor beta chains were all obtained from the same sample, sequenced in a study of graft-versus-host responses after intestinal transplantation. Repertoires were generated with immunoSEQ multiplex PCR, while TCRdb's copy carries only in-frame clones and drops some. The sample holds about 9,600 clones, roughly three quarters seen once. The authors processed graft tissue to release intraepithelial and lamina propria lymphocytes. The sample was ileum tissue, taken 472 days after intestinal transplantation. The origin of the receptors is a human patient who received an intestinal transplant, so some T cells may come from the graft donor.

This clone was seen once. At one of its ends the junction is not consistent with the germline gene, which may arise from a read error. V gene TRBV29-1 combines with J gene TRBJ1-2; weak D call: TRBD1 (6 bases). Germline V gene data show CDR1 as SQVTM and CDR2 as ANQGSEA. The CDR3 runs 11 residues. CDR3 residues: CSVGGRDGDTF. The CDR3 region has the DNA TGCAGCGTTGGGGGGCGAGATGGCGACACCTTC.

CDR3 amino acids: CASRSRGRAFNEQFF. The CDR3 DNA reads as TGTGCCAGCAGGTCAAGAGGGAGGGCATTCAATGAGCAGTTCTTC. The V gene is TRBV5-8, the J gene TRBJ2-1, with 7 nucleotides matching TRBD2. Germline CDR1 and CDR2: SGHTS and YDEGEE. The CDR3 contains 15 residues. J lost 6 bases, V lost 5 bases, and 11 bases had no gene match.

The genes are TRBV6-1 and TRBJ2-3; D is undetermined. Germline CDR1 MNHNS, CDR2 SASEGT. CDR3 length: 12 amino acids. Trimming took off 5 bases at V and 6 bases at J, with 9 bases between the two ends. The DNA of the CDR3 is TGTGCCAGCAGTATAGGGTGGGATACGCAGTATTTT. This codes for CASSIGWDTQYF.

V usage is TRBV15 and J usage is TRBJ2-7; TRBD1 matches 7 bases. Germline V gene data show CDR1 as LNHNV and CDR2 as YYDKDF (reference sequence). CDR3 length: 17 amino acids. V lost 1 base and J lost 2; bases outside the gene matches: 11. Here the CDR3 DNA reads TGTGCCACCAGCAGAGTTACCCAACAGGGGAGAGCCTACGAGCAGTACTTC. Residues: CATSRVTQQGRAYEQYF.

A few counts support this clone. The J gene is TRBJ1-1, the V gene TRBV2, with 7 positions matching TRBD1. V was clipped by 6 bases and J by 1 base; unmatched bases: 11. The CDR3 is made up of 16 amino acids. Germline values: CDR1 SNHLY, CDR2 FYNNEI. The CDR3 nucleotides are TGTGCCAGCAGACTGAGGGGGCAGGGACCGAACACTGAAGCTTTCTTT. This codes for CASRLRGQGPNTEAFF.

The chain combines TRBV5-4 with TRBJ2-1; no reliable D call. Germline loops: CDR1 SGHNT, CDR2 YYREEE (reference sequence). The germline V and J ends were trimmed by 4 bases and 3 bases, with 8 bases remaining between them. The CDR3 spans 13 residues. The CDR3 nucleotides read TGTGCCAGCAGCCTGGACCACTACAATGAGCAGTTCTTC. Residues: CASSLDHYNEQFF.